These 14 T cell receptor beta chains were all obtained from the same sample, sequenced in a study of Graves' ophthalmopathy and Graves' hyperthyroidism. The sequenced template was RNA, covering the TCR beta CDR3 region. The workflow started with a first-round RT-PCR run with HTBI primers and then moved on to a second-round multiplex PCR. TCRdb ran MiXCR on the multiplex PCR reads and lists one entry per CDR3 protein. The data show around 1.1 million distinct CDR3 sequences, about 38% seen once. The sequencing sample was made of peripheral blood or thyroid tissue (not recorded which). These receptors originate from an adult man with Graves' hyperthyroidism.

The V gene is TRBV6-5, the J gene TRBJ1-6; D remains unclear. V lost 4 bases, J lost 5 bases, and 12 bases lay in between. Looked up from germline, CDR1 is MNHEY and CDR2 is SVGAGI. The CDR3 runs to 15 residues. CDR3 loop: CASSFLSRDNSPLHF. The CDR3 DNA reads TGTGCCAGCAGTTTCTTGTCCAGAGATAATTCACCCCTCCACTTT.

The table lists this clonotype with many counts. V gene TRBV7-6 combines with J gene TRBJ1-5, with TRBD1 matching 7 bases. Germline V lookup: CDR1 SGHVS, CDR2 FNYEAQ. The V segment lost 1 base and the J segment 2 bases; nucleotides outside the gene matches: 5. This CDR3 spans 16 amino acids. CDR3 coding DNA: TGTGCCAGCAGCTTAGGAGCCCAGGGGGGCAATCAGCCCCAGCATTTT. Its protein is CASSLGAQGGNQPQHF.

There are a few counts of this clonotype. A junction boundary mismatches the germline segment, possibly from a read error. V usage is TRBV10-3 and J usage is TRBJ2-5, with TRBD1 matching 12 bases. Germline values: CDR1 ENHRY, CDR2 SYGVKD. The CDR3 covers 15 residues. CDR3 in amino acids: CASSSGTGGAETQYF. DNA of the CDR3: TGTGCCAGCAGTTCCGGGACAGGGGGCGCGGAGACCCAGTACTTC.

This clonotype was counted a few times. The chain uses TRBV7-9 and TRBJ2-7; unclear D gene. Trimming removed 3 bases at V and 4 bases at J, with 10 bases between. This CDR3 region has 13 residues. CDR1 is SEHNR, CDR2 FQNEAQ, per germline (reference sequence). Here the CDR3 DNA reads TGTGCCAGCAGCTTGAGCTTCGGGTACGAGCAGTACTTC. It yields the protein CASSLSFGYEQYF.

This clonotype was seen at least ten times. This rearrangement joins TRBV4-1 to TRBJ1-1; D gene ambiguous. The germline CDR1 and CDR2 sequences are MGHRA and YSYEKL. The CDR3 sequence is 14 residues long. Deletions cut 3 bases from V and 4 bases from J, with 12 bases between. CDR3 nucleotide sequence: TGCGCCAGCAGCCAGGGCGAAGGGCTCACTGAAGCTTTCTTT. Amino acids: CASSQGEGLTEAFF.

V gene TRBV20-1 combines with J gene TRBJ1-2, with 7 bases fitting TRBD1. Looked up from germline, CDR1 is DFQATT and CDR2 is SNEGSKA (reference sequence). Germline trimming cut 5 bases from V and 4 bases from J; bases unmatched to any gene: 7. The CDR3 consists of 13 residues. DNA for the CDR3: TGCAGTGCTCCCTATGACAGGGCCTATGGCTACACCTTC. Its translation is CSAPYDRAYGYTF.

This clonotype was detected a few times. The J gene is TRBJ2-7, the V gene TRBV5-1; no definite D call. Per germline, CDR1 SGHRS and CDR2 YFSETQ. CDR3 length: 15 amino acids. V was trimmed by 4 bases and J by 3 bases, leaving 17 bases between them. CDR3 amino acids: CASSPFGVGDYEQYF. In DNA, the CDR3 is TGCGCCAGCAGCCCGTTTGGAGTTGGAGACTACGAGCAGTACTTC.

J is TRBJ2-7 and V is TRBV6-5, with D perhaps TRBD1 (8 bases). The CDR3 runs 13 residues. V was clipped by 5 bases and J by 5 bases, with 13 bases between them. The V gene's germline CDR1 is MNHEY and CDR2 SVGAGI. The CDR3 sequence is CASSVTGGDEQYF. The CDR3 coding sequence is TGTGCCAGCAGTGTCACAGGGGGGGACGAGCAGTACTTC.

Points on this clonotype: A much larger clone differs by one base, so this may be a read error. The chain links TRBV7-2 to TRBJ2-5, with D unresolved. The germline V gene encodes CDR1 SGHTA and CDR2 FQGNSA. Trimming pared 4 bases from V and 5 bases from J, leaving 11 bases between. The CDR3 covers 13 residues. The DNA of the CDR3 is TGTGCCAGCAGCTCTTATGCCCTTGAGACCCAGTACTTC. This encodes CASSSYALETQYF.

This clonotype was counted a single time. The chain links TRBV7-2 to TRBJ1-1; possibly TRBD1 for D (6 bases). V lost 5 bases, J lost 0 bases, and 13 bases lay in between. This CDR3 has 15 amino acids. Germline CDR1 SGHTA, CDR2 FQGNSA. The CDR3 sequence: CASSHLGAMNTEAFF. The CDR3 region has the DNA TGTGCCAGCAGCCATCTGGGGGCAATGAACACTGAAGCTTTCTTT.

The chain has TRBV25-1 and TRBJ1-2; 8 positions agree with TRBD1. The CDR3 totals 16 residues. The V gene's germline CDR1 is MGHDK and CDR2 SYGVNS. Unmatched junction bases numbered 13, after V lost 4 bases and J lost 6 bases. DNA for the CDR3: TGTGCCAGCAGTGGAGACAGGGGACCGACAGGGGATGGCTACACCTTC. Encoded protein: CASSGDRGPTGDGYTF.

This clonotype was seen a few times. The V gene is TRBV5-1, the J gene TRBJ1-1; 11 bases match TRBD1. The CDR3 length is 16 residues. After removal of 2 bases from V and 3 bases from J, the junction contained 6 bases not matched to a gene. Germline CDR1 is SGHRS and CDR2 is YFSETQ. The CDR3 loop is CASSFPDRGRYTEAFF. The CDR3 DNA is TGCGCCAGCAGCTTTCCGGACAGGGGGCGGTACACTGAAGCTTTCTTT.

The J gene is TRBJ2-1, the V gene TRBV20-1; perhaps TRBD1 as D (5 bases). The CDR3 loop spans 15 amino acids. Trimming cost V 5 bases and J 0 bases, with 14 bases left between them. The germline gives CDR1 DFQATT, CDR2 SNEGSKA (reference sequence). For the CDR3, the DNA is TGCAGTGCTGGGAACAGGAAACCCTCCTACAATGAGCAGTTCTTC. Encoded protein: CSAGNRKPSYNEQFF.

This clonotype was observed a handful of times. CDR3 amino acids: CASSPTSGRAGEQYF. DNA for the CDR3: TGTGCCAGCTCACCGACTAGCGGGAGGGCCGGCGAGCAGTACTTC. This chain links TRBV14 with TRBJ2-7; the match to TRBD2 covers 14 bases. The CDR3 totals 15 residues. Trimming removed 8 bases from V and 6 bases from J; junction bases left unmatched: 9. Germline CDR1 and CDR2: SGHDN and FVKESK.